A selection of T cell receptor beta chains follows, all from one sample in a study of regulatory T cells in long-lasting Graves disease. MiXCR was run by TCRdb on the multiplex PCR reads, yielding one entry per CDR3 protein. The sample has a few hundred thousand distinct CDR3 sequences; over 15% are singletons. A further study also used this sample, focusing on T cells in Graves' hyperthyroidism and ophthalmopathy.

This specimen was peripheral blood mononuclear cells (PBMCs), taken at new diagnosis, from a patient treated with antithyroid drugs. Receptors were obtained from a man aged 35 to 55 with Graves disease. Each CDR3 is given with its conserved first and last residue. A D gene is named only where the DNA matches it firmly. The size of a clone is reported for some rows only, either as once, few or many, or as a class for expanded clones.

many | TRBJ2-3 | TRBV5-1 | NA | CASSPSQGLTDTQYF | TGCGCCAGCAGCCCGTCACAGGGACTCACAGATACGCAGTATTTT
NA | TRBJ1-1 | TRBV12-3/TRBV12-4 | TRBD1 | CASIEDRGVSRGTEAFF | TGTGCCAGCATCGAAGACAGGGGGGTATCTAGGGGTACTGAAGCTTTCTTT
many | TRBJ1-1 | TRBV4-1 | NA | CASSQVGRWIVSEAFF | TGCGCCAGCAGCCAAGTGGGCAGGTGGATCGTATCTGAAGCTTTCTTT
many | TRBJ1-1 | TRBV11-2 | NA | CASSPLGRGDTEAFF | TGTGCCAGCAGCCCGTTAGGCAGGGGTGACACTGAAGCTTTCTTT
few | TRBJ2-3 | TRBV7-9 | NA | CASSFPVLLLGRPTDTQYF | TGTGCCAGCAGCTTTCCGGTCTTGTTGTTAGGCAGGCCGACAGATACGCAGTATTTT
few | TRBJ2-1 | TRBV6-1 | TRBD1 | CASPRQGNYNEQFF | TGTGCCAGCCCACGACAGGGGAATTACAATGAGCAGTTCTTC
many | TRBJ2-1 | TRBV19 | TRBD2 | CASSIVAGGRNEQFF | TGTGCCAGTAGTATAGTAGCGGGGGGACGCAATGAGCAGTTCTTC
NA | TRBJ2-3 | TRBV7-3 | TRBD2 | CASSLGTSYTDTQYF | TGTGCCAGCAGCCTAGGGACTAGCTACACAGATACGCAGTATTTT
many | TRBJ1-6 | TRBV2 | TRBD1 | CASSGTGGSSPLHF | TGTGCCAGCAGTGGGACAGGGGGGAGCTCACCCCTCCACTTT
NA | TRBJ2-7 | TRBV29-1 | TRBD1 | CSIRTGVYSDEQYF | TGCAGCATCCGGACAGGGGTGTACAGCGACGAGCAGTACTTC
many | TRBJ1-5 | TRBV6-1 | NA | CASSHPSPAPQHF | TGTGCCAGCAGCCACCCATCCCCAGCCCCCCAGCATTTT
many | TRBJ1-1 | TRBV6-1 | TRBD1 | CASSTRDRAQGAFF | TGTGCCAGCAGTACCCGGGACAGGGCCCAGGGGGCTTTCTTT
many | TRBJ2-5 | TRBV15 | NA | CATSRDRQKQETQYF | TGTGCCACCAGCAGAGATCGGCAGAAGCAAGAGACCCAGTACTTC
NA | TRBJ2-5 | TRBV20-1 | TRBD1 | CSARDRTGVGETQYF | TGCAGTGCTAGAGATAGGACAGGGGTAGGGGAGACCCAGTACTTC
NA | TRBJ2-2 | TRBV30 | TRBD1 | CAWTRDRPNTGELFF | TGTGCCTGGACGAGGGACAGACCGAACACCGGGGAGCTGTTTTTT
few | TRBJ1-1 | TRBV5-1 | NA | CASSFRGAMNTEAFF | TGCGCCAGCAGCTTCCGTGGAGCAATGAACACTGAAGCTTTCTTT
NA | TRBJ2-7 | TRBV10-3 | TRBD1 | CAISNKYRQGSYEQYF | TGTGCCATCAGCAATAAATATAGACAGGGATCCTACGAGCAGTACTTC
many | TRBJ2-3 | TRBV2 | NA | CASSPWEQATDTQYF | TGTGCCAGCAGTCCTTGGGAGCAAGCCACAGATACGCAGTATTTT
NA | TRBJ1-2 | TRBV12-3/TRBV12-4 | TRBD1 | CASSLRDRYGYTF | TGTGCCAGCAGCCTCCGGGACAGATATGGCTACACCTTC
NA | TRBJ2-1 | TRBV10-3 | NA | CAISEGTGYNEQFF | TGTGCCATCAGTGAGGGAACGGGATACAATGAGCAGTTCTTC